This record looks at one T cell receptor (beta chain) sequence and its context. Its antigen is currently unknown. The PCR had 60 Vbeta and 13 Jbeta primers. The data were produced by immunoSEQ multiplex PCR, yet TCRdb's version contains in-frame clones alone and is incomplete. The sample has around 130,000 clones; approximately 85% are singletons. This CDR3 comprises 19 residues. This record comes from a study of cytomegalovirus exposure and HLA in healthy donors. Overall study: Ancestry clustering placed about four fifths of under 450 genotyped donors in the Caucasian-associated cluster. Study outcomes and limitations: Rarity characterized most TCR sequences, yet some public TCRs appeared in many donors. Presence/absence results assume similar sequencing depth per donor, which may not hold.

Though nominally healthy at sampling, donors likely had unrecorded immune exposures. This clonotype originated in a woman in her 30s in good health and CMV-seropositive. The rearrangement joins TRBV12-2 to TRBJ2-7; TRBD1 reflects the table's D call only, with no check against the DNA. TRBV12-2 is classified as a pseudogene. The sample was PBMCs. The chain's CDR3 is CASRPSRGIRDRVFYEQYF. The CDR3 bases are TGTGCAAGTCGCCCCTCGAGGGGGATCCGGGACAGGGTGTTCTACGAGCAGTACTTC.